This T cell receptor (beta chain) emerged from a study of cytomegalovirus exposure and HLA in healthy donors. Study findings and constraints: The authors enumerated roughly 160 TCR beta chains as linked to cytomegalovirus. In the analysis, some V segments, TRBV6-2 and TRBV6-3 included, were excluded as indistinguishable.

V dropped 7 bases and J dropped 1 base, with 13 bases sitting between them. The germline V gene has CDR1 SNHLY and CDR2 FYNNEI. The CDR3 length is 14 residues. With regard to this clone: Its target is unknown.

The study ran its PCR with 60 Vbeta and 13 Jbeta primers. Profiled with immunoSEQ multiplex PCR; TCRdb holds only in-frame clones, not every one. This sample's table reports around 44,000 clones. J is TRBJ1-1 and V is TRBV2; perhaps TRBD1 as D (6 bases). Sequencing used PBMCs. The sequence was obtained from a male donor in good health and CMV-seropositive. CDR3 DNA: TGTGCCAGCAAACCACAGGACAGGAACACTGAAGCTTTCTTT. It translates to CASKPQDRNTEAFF. Filled out from reference TRBV2 and TRBJ1-1, the complete variable domain reads EPEVTQTPSHQVTQMGQEVILRCVPISNHLYFYWYRQILGQKVEFLVSFYNNEISEKSEIFDDQFSVERPDGSNFTLKIRSTKLEDSAMYFCASKPQDRNTEAFFGQGTRLTVV.